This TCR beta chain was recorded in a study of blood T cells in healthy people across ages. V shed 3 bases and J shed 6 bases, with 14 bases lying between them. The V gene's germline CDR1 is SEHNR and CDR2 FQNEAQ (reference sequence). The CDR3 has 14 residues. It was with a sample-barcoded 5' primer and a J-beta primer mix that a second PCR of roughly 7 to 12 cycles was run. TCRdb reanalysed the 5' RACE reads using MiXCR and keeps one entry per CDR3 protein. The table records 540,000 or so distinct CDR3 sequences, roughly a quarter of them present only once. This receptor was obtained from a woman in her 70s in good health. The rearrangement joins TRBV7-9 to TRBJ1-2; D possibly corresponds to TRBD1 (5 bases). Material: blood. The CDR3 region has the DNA TGTGCCAGCAGCTTCTGGGGAGGGGAAGATGGCTACACCTTC. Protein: CASSFWGGEDGYTF.